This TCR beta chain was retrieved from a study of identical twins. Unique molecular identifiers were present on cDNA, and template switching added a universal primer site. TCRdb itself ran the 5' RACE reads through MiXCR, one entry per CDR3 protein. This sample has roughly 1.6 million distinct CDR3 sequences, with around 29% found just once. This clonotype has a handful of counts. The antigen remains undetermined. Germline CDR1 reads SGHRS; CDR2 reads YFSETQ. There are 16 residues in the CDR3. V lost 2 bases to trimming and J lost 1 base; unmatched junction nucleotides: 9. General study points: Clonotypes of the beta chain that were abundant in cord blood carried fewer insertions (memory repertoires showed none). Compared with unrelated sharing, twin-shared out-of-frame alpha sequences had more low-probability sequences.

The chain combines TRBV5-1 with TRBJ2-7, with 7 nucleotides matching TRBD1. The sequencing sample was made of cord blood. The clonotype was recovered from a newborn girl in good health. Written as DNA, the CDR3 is TGCGCCAGCAGCTTTACAGGGACAGCGAAATCCTACGAGCAGTACTTC. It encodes CASSFTGTAKSYEQYF.